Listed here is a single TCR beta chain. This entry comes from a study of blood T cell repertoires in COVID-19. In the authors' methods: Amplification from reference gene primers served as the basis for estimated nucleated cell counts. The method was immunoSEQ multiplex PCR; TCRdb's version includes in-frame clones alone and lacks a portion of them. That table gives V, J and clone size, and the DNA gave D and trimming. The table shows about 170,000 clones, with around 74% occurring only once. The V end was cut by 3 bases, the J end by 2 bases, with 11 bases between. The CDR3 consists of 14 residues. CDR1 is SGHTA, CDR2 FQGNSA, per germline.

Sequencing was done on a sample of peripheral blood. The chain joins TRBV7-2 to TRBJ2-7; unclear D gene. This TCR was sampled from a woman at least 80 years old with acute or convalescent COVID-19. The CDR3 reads CASSFNSPPYEQYF. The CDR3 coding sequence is TGTGCCAGCAGCTTTAATTCCCCCCCCTACGAGCAGTACTTC.